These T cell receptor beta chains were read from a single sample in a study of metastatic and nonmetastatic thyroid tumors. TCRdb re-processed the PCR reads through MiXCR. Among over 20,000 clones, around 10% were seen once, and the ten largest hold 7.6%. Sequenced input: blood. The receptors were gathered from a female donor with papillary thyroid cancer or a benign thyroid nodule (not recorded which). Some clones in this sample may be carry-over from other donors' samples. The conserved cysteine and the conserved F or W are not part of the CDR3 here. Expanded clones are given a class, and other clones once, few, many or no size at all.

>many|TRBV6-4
ASSDEASGSGTDTQY
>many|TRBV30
AWSVRVATEAF
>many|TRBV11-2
ASSLELAGGPDNEQF
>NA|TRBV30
AWAMQQGVYSPLH
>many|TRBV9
ASSEGQGKETQY
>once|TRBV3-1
ASSRPGNSGGRY
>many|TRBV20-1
SARDRYGGWDEQY
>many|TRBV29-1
SVEGSGGSNEQF
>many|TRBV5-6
ASKARGPYEQY
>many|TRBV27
ASSSGERAKNIQY
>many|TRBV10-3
AISAFGGDTGELF
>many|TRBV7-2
ASSEDSAGGETQY
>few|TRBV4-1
ARSPLGGTQETQY
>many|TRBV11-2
ASSLDGTSGRAGETQY
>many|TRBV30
AWGGLSQETQY
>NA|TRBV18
ASSPPSRGSNTEAF
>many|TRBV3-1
ASSQVFRDRGEEQY
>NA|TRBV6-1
ASKVAGEVGELF
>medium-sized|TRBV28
ASRDSGGWEPQH
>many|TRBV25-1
ASSEFVGETDTQY
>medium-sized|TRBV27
ASSSHNEQF
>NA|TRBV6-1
ASTQGTGAGANVLT
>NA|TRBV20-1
SARVVRAPNEQF